This T cell receptor beta chain was observed in a study of spatial heterogeneity in lung cancer. On the study more broadly: Where available, sequencing covered follow-up PBMC samples, taken at a median of approximately 23 months after resection. Regarding the study as a whole: Resection blood, more than follow-up blood, showed ubiquitous expanded tumor TCRs.

Regarding time point: blood at routine non-recurrence follow-up after resection. Sequencing of whole RNA from tumor, nontumor lung or frozen PBMC involved no sorting. This CDR3 spans 14 amino acids. Deletions cut 11 bases from V and 5 bases from J, with 22 bases between. Germline V gene data show CDR1 as ENHRY and CDR2 as SYGVKD. This clonotype was counted a few times. Its antigen is as yet unknown. TCRdb re-analysed the 5' RACE reads in MiXCR, keeping a single row per CDR3 protein. The repertoire holds 7,500 to 10,000 distinct CDR3 sequences, with 20% to 25% as singletons. The receptor comes from a female donor with early-stage non-small cell lung cancer. The material sequenced was PBMCs, taken at follow-up. V and J are TRBV10-3 and TRBJ2-7, with a weak D call TRBD1 (5 bases). CDR3 amino acids: CAACPEGVNHEQYF. CDR3 bases: TGTGCCGCATGCCCGGAAGGGGTCAACCACGAGCAGTACTTC.